This TCR beta chain was profiled in a study of neoadjuvant anti-PD-1 for oral cavity cancer. Background on the study: Patients mostly received three to four biweekly nivolumab doses at 3 mg/kg before surgery.

Analysis of PBMCs was direct, with no culture step. The CDR3 is 18 amino acids. J was trimmed by 7 bases and V by 0 bases; bases with no gene match: 11. Per germline, CDR1 MGHRA and CDR2 YSYEKL. Method: immunoSEQ multiplex PCR; TCRdb's copy keeps in-frame clones and lacks some. The table lists approximately 72,000 clones, around 88% of them singletons. This specimen was PBMCs, taken before nivolumab (anti-PD-1) treatment. The clonotype was recovered from a person aged 35-79 years with oral cavity squamous cell carcinoma. The V and J genes are TRBV4-1 and TRBJ2-1; 11 bases match TRBD2. The DNA for the CDR3 is TGCGCCAGCAGCCAAGATCCCCCTAGCGGGAGGCGTAGGAATGAGCAGTTCTTC. This gives the protein CASSQDPPSGRRRNEQFF.